This T cell receptor beta chain was recovered during a study of shared clonotypes between healthy human individuals. This clone was detected ten times or more. Per the germline V gene, CDR1 is SEHNR and CDR2 is FQNEAQ (reference sequence). V shed 5 bases and J 5 bases; nucleotides not matched to a gene: 8. CDR3 length: 16 residues. TCRdb's copy holds only in-frame clones and misses some; the assay was immunoSEQ multiplex PCR. The profile covers nearly 1,000,000 clones, with approximately 80% appearing a single time and approximately 1.5% taken by the ten largest. V usage is TRBV7-9 and J usage is TRBJ1-3; TRBD1 matches at 11 bases. The receptor was isolated from a man aged 18 to 30 in good health. Material for sequencing was memory CD4+ T cells sorted from blood. Subset reported: CD45RA-negative fraction. This CDR3 is CASSPRTGGTRNTIYF. In DNA, the CDR3 is TGTGCCAGCAGCCCCCGGACAGGGGGCACGAGAAACACCATATATTTT.